Given below is one TCR beta chain in context. Its antigen is currently unknown. The source of the sample is a study of OX40 agonist ivuxolimab in advanced cancers. For the study at large: Prior anti-PD-1, anti-PD-L1 or anti-CTLA-4 therapy did not bar entry, and about 40% had some. Study results and caveats: Low normalized clonal expansion also occurred in some nonresponding patients. Clonal expansion in partial responders at 0.1-3.0 mg/kg ranked among the lowest.

Sequencing used immunoSEQ multiplex PCR; TCRdb keeps in-frame clones, though not all of them. The sample consists of approximately 10,000 clones, about nine tenths of them appearing once. Germline CDR1 is SGHNT and CDR2 is YYREEE (reference sequence). The CDR3 has 15 amino acids. Deletions cut 1 base from V and 0 bases from J, with 10 bases between. The chain joins TRBV5-4 to TRBJ1-1; D is possibly TRBD1 (6 bases). The source of this sequence is an adult with an advanced solid tumor such as melanoma, head and neck, liver or kidney cancer. The sequencing used CD4+ or CD8+ T cells sorted from blood, collected in a trial of the OX40 agonist ivuxolimab. CDR3 in DNA: TGTGCCAGCAGCTTGTACAGGGACATGAACACTGAAGCTTTCTTT. Residues: CASSLYRDMNTEAFF.